The sequence of this T cell receptor beta chain was determined in a study of blood T cell repertoires in COVID-19. About the study: Both acute and convalescent COVID-19 samples were obtained from the United States, Italy and Spain. The analysed material was cDNA or gDNA that came from T cells, B-cell-depleted T cells, or PBMCs.

Germline assignment: CDR1 SGHRS and CDR2 YFSETQ. J gave up 4 bases and V 0 bases, and 7 bases lay outside the gene matches. This CDR3 is 15 amino acids long. In the original analysis: Counts of nucleated cells, estimated from reference gene primer amplification, were obtained. Here immunoSEQ multiplex PCR was the method, and the copy in TCRdb shows in-frame clones only, minus some. The V and J calls and clone size are taken from that table; D and trimming were inferred from the DNA. The repertoire holds about 49,000 clones, with roughly 82% as singletons. The chain links TRBV5-1 to TRBJ2-7; TRBD2 matches 7 bases. Material: peripheral blood. This receptor was taken from an older woman with acute or convalescent COVID-19. Here the CDR3 DNA reads TGCGCCAGCAGCTTGGAGGAGGGAGGGCCGTACGAGCAGTACTTC. Translated, it gives CASSLEEGGPYEQYF.